A selection of T cell receptor beta chains follows, all from one sample in a study of OX40 agonist ivuxolimab in advanced cancers. Profiled with immunoSEQ multiplex PCR; TCRdb holds only in-frame clones, not every one. In the table there are some 100,000 clones, 90% of which are singletons. This material consisted of CD4+ or CD8+ T cells sorted from blood, taken in a trial of the OX40 agonist ivuxolimab. These receptor sequences come from an adult with an advanced solid tumor such as melanoma, head and neck, liver or kidney cancer. Both conserved end residues are part of each CDR3.

v_gene	j_gene	CDR3aa
TRBV5-1	TRBJ1-6	CASSLALDGTIPSPLHF
TRBV5-1	TRBJ1-1	CATALDTRWTEAFF
TRBV2	TRBJ2-7	CASSEGRGLSYEQYF
TRBV6-1	TRBJ2-2	CASRRQENTGELFF
TRBV7-9	TRBJ1-2	CASSFDRSYGYTF
TRBV14	TRBJ2-5	CASSQARGGHGTQYF
TRBV5-1	TRBJ1-2	CASSSVLDSRPNYGYTF
TRBV6-1	TRBJ1-5	CASSQQSGGPQHF
TRBV25-1	TRBJ2-7	CASSPRGTAIYEQYF
TRBV29-1	TRBJ1-4	CSAWTGGNEKLFF
TRBV11-2	TRBJ2-7	CASSLYTRDSDYEQYF
TRBV2	TRBJ2-1	CASSPGGVRGYNEQFF
TRBV19	TRBJ1-2	CASSISPGGGIYGYTF
TRBV7-8	TRBJ2-1	CASSSSRGGEQFF
TRBV5-1	TRBJ2-2	CASSMTGPNTGELFF
TRBV7-6	TRBJ2-7	CASSLAYSYEQYF
TRBV30	TRBJ1-6	CAWSRDSGSPLHF
TRBV5-1	TRBJ2-3	CASRIRASSTDTQYF
TRBV11-2	TRBJ1-1	CASSLGRGEAFF
TRBV30	TRBJ2-1	CAWTRGGGRTIHEQFF
TRBV7-2	TRBJ2-7	CASSRLVGQAETYEQYF
TRBV5-4	TRBJ1-1	CASSLAAGMNTEAFF
TRBV28	TRBJ2-1	CASSSSELAGTYNEQFF
TRBV18	TRBJ1-5	CASSPDRGDQHF